Presented here are 14 T cell receptor beta chains from one specimen sequenced in a study of cytomegalovirus exposure and HLA in healthy donors. Measured with immunoSEQ multiplex PCR; TCRdb has only the in-frame clones, and not every one. The table has 65,000 to 80,000 clones, approximately 94% seen once. Sequencing used PBMCs. The receptors here all came from a woman between 18 and 29 years old in good health and CMV-seropositive.

V usage is TRBV5-6 and J usage is TRBJ1-5; D uncertain. Trimming cost V 2 bases and J 3 bases, with 15 bases left between them. The CDR3 consists of 16 residues. CDR1 SGHDT and CDR2 YYEEEE come from the germline V gene. CDR3 loop: CASSLYGRQLNQPQHF. CDR3 DNA: TGTGCCAGCAGCTTATATGGCAGGCAACTCAATCAGCCCCAGCATTTT.

The chain links TRBV4-3 to TRBJ2-4, with a tentative D call TRBD2 (5 bases). The V and J ends lost 4 bases and 7 bases respectively, with 14 bases between them. CDR3 length equals 14 residues. In germline, CDR1 is LGHNA, CDR2 YSLEER. The CDR3 region is CASSPLIGGNIQYF. In nucleotides, the CDR3 is TGCGCCAGCAGCCCCCTAATCGGCGGGAACATTCAGTACTTC.

The chain has TRBV4-1 and TRBJ2-3; 8 nucleotides align to TRBD2. V shed 4 bases and J 2 bases; nucleotides not matched to a gene: 8. The CDR3 is 16 amino acids. The germline V gene encodes CDR1 MGHRA and CDR2 YSYEKL. CDR3 in amino acids: CASSPLNSGDTDTQYF. The CDR3 coding sequence is TGCGCCAGCAGCCCCCTGAATAGCGGGGACACAGATACGCAGTATTTT.

This chain joins TRBV25-1 and TRBJ2-1; D uncertain. V lost 5 bases to trimming and J lost 9 bases, with 8 bases between them. The V gene's germline CDR1 is MGHDK and CDR2 SYGVNS. CDR3 length: 11 amino acids. The chain's CDR3 is CASSSLSEQFF. CDR3 sequence (DNA): TGTGCCAGCAGTTCCCTTAGTGAGCAGTTCTTC.

This chain uses TRBV11-3 with TRBJ2-1; 9 nucleotides agree with TRBD1. The CDR3 has 15 amino acids. Germline assignment: CDR1 SGHNT and CDR2 YENEEA. V lost 2 bases to trimming and J lost 9 bases; unmatched junction nucleotides: 8. The CDR3 loop reads CASSLHPGQGAEQFF. CDR3 DNA: TGTGCCAGCAGCTTACATCCGGGACAGGGTGCTGAGCAGTTCTTC.

The J gene is TRBJ2-1, the V gene TRBV29-1; D is uncertain. Per the germline V gene, CDR1 is SQVTM and CDR2 is ANQGSEA. The CDR3 is 13 residues long. Trimming pared 7 bases from V and 3 bases from J, leaving 13 bases between. CDR3 in amino acids: CSGNRDDYNEQFF. The CDR3 DNA reads as TGCAGCGGGAACAGAGACGACTACAATGAGCAGTTCTTC.

This clone was counted many times. The chain has TRBV2 and TRBJ2-1; TRBD2 matches 11 bases. The V and J ends lost 6 bases and 4 bases, in that order; junction bases with no gene match: 5. Per the germline V gene, CDR1 is SNHLY and CDR2 is FYNNEI. The CDR3 sequence is 15 residues long. The CDR3 protein is CASRVAGGPYNEQFF. In DNA form, the CDR3 reads TGTGCCAGCAGAGTAGCGGGGGGGCCTTACAATGAGCAGTTCTTC.

This clone was found once. In nucleotides, the CDR3 is TGTGCCAGCAGCTCAACACTAGCGGGAGTCGTTACCGGGGAGCTGTTTTTT. Translated: CASSSTLAGVVTGELFF. The genes are TRBV7-3 and TRBJ2-2, with 11 bases fitting TRBD2. The CDR3 runs to 17 residues. The germline V gene has CDR1 SGHTA and CDR2 FQGTGA. Unmatched junction bases numbered 9, after V lost 4 bases and J lost 5 bases.

The chain employs TRBV14 and TRBJ2-5; D gene ambiguous. The CDR3 sequence is 13 residues long. Per germline, CDR1 SGHDN and CDR2 FVKESK. V was cut by 3 bases and J by 0 bases, with 5 bases left in between. Here the CDR3 DNA reads TGTGCCAGCAGCCAGGTAGACCAAGAGACCCAGTACTTC. This gives the protein CASSQVDQETQYF.

This chain connects TRBV2 to TRBJ2-7, with 8 bases aligning to TRBD2. After removal of 6 bases from V and 5 bases from J, the junction contained 6 bases not matched to a gene. The CDR3 runs to 13 residues. Germline V gene lookup returns CDR1 SNHLY and CDR2 FYNNEI. The CDR3 loop reads CASRAGLVHEQYF. In DNA form, the CDR3 reads TGTGCCAGCAGAGCGGGACTAGTCCACGAGCAGTACTTC.

In this sample, this clone turned up once. The chain combines TRBV6-6 with TRBJ2-1; 7 nucleotides agree with TRBD1. Per the germline V gene, CDR1 is MNHNY and CDR2 is SVGAGI (reference sequence). The junction had 12 bases not matched to a gene; V was cut back by 10 bases and J by 6 bases. The CDR3 is 14 amino acids. The CDR3 bases are TGTGCCACAGACAGGGTGCTTTTGGGCAATGAGCAGTTCTTC. Residues: CATDRVLLGNEQFF.

The chain joins TRBV28 to TRBJ1-2; maybe TRBD1 (6 bases). The CDR3 is 12 residues long. From germline, CDR1 is MDHEN and CDR2 SYDVKM. The V gene lost 3 bases and the J gene lost 5 bases, with 7 bases spanning the gap. The CDR3 protein is CASSFQGYGYTF. DNA for the CDR3: TGTGCCAGCAGTTTCCAGGGGTATGGCTACACCTTC.

The J gene is TRBJ1-1, the V gene TRBV6-5; 8 positions match TRBD1. The CDR3 is 15 amino acids. Per germline, CDR1 MNHEY and CDR2 SVGAGI. Trimming cost V 0 bases and J 7 bases; bases outside gene matches: 7. CDR3 residues: CASSYSSQGADEAFF. CDR3 coding DNA: TGTGCCAGCAGTTACTCCAGCCAGGGGGCAGATGAAGCTTTCTTT.

V and J are TRBV27 and TRBJ2-1; TRBD2 matches at 8 bases. Per the germline V gene, CDR1 is MNHEY and CDR2 is SMNVEV (reference sequence). V trimming: 2 bases; J trimming: 2 bases; junction bases outside the gene matches: 5. The CDR3 has 16 residues. The CDR3 DNA reads TGTGCCAGCAGTTTAGATGGGCGGGGGGCCTACAATGAGCAGTTCTTC. Protein sequence: CASSLDGRGAYNEQFF.